This T cell receptor (beta chain) derives from a study of T cell repertoires in cytomegalovirus infection. V lost 3 bases, J lost 5 bases, and 17 bases lay in between. The CDR3 loop spans 16 amino acids. Germline V gene sequence: CDR1 MNHEY, CDR2 SVGEGT. TCRdb reprocessed the reads via MiXCR and lists one record per CDR3 protein. The sample carries approximately 160,000 distinct CDR3 sequences, 17% recorded once. This clonotype was seen a few times. Its antigen is unidentified. Study-wide findings and caveats: Dominant in the ex vivo response were TCR beta clonotypes restricted by HLA-C and specific for CMV.

This receptor was identified in a human donor in good health (CMV status not recorded). Some clones in this sample may be carry-over from other donors' samples. Source material: CD8+ T cells from PBMCs. This sequence joins TRBV6-2 or TRBV6-3 and TRBJ2-1, with D perhaps matching TRBD1 (5 bases). The CDR3, as DNA: TGTGCCAGCAGTTATCTTCTCGAGACAGTAGACAATGAGCAGTTCTTC. Protein sequence: CASSYLLETVDNEQFF.